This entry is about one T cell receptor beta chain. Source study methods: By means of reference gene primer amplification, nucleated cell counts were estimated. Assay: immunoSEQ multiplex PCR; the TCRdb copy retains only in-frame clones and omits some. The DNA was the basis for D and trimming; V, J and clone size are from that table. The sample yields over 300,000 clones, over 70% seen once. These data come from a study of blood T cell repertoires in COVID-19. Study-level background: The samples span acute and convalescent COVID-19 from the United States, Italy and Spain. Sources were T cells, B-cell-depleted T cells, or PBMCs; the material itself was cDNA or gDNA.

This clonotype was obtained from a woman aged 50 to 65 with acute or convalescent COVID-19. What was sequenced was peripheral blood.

The CDR3 DNA is TGTGCCAGCAGAAGGAGTGTGGCTCAGCCCCAGCATTTT. Its translation is CASRRSVAQPQHF. The V call is TRBV12-3 or TRBV12-4, the J call TRBJ1-5; unclear D gene. The V and J ends lost 6 bases and 6 bases respectively, with 12 bases between them. CDR3 length: 13 residues.